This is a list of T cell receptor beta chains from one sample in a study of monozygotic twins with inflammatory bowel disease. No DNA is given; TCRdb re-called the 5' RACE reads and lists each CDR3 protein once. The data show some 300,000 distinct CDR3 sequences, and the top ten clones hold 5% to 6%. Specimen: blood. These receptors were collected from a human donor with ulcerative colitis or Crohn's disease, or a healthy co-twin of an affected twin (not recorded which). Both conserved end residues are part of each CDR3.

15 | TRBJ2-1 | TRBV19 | CASSIIGESGDEQFF
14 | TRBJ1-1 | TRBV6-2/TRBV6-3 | CASRPQGSATEAFF
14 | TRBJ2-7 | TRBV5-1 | CASSSTGTINEQYF
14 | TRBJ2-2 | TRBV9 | CASCKGAVTGELFF
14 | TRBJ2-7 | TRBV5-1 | CASSTTGITYEQYF
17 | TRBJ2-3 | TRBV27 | CASSIRIQGTYTDTQYF
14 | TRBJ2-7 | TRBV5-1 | CASSFGQGSYEQYF
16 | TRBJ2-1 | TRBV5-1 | CASRWTSGRAINEQFF
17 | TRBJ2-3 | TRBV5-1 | CASSPEIWGVGTDTQYF
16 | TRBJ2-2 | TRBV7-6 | CASSLEAGANTGELFF
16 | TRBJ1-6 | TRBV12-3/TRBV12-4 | CASSPIGDPYNSPLHF
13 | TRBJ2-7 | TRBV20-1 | CSAPTGTGPDEYF
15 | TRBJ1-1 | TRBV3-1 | CASSQERVPYAEAFF
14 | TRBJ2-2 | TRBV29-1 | CSVKLGLAAGELFF
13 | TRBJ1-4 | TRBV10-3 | CAIRSDGYRELFF
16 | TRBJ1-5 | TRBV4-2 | CASSHLPRDRNQPQHF
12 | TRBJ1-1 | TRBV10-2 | CASSERRAEAFF